This T cell receptor (beta chain) was obtained from a study of OX40 agonist ivuxolimab in advanced cancers. Here immunoSEQ multiplex PCR was the method, and the copy in TCRdb shows in-frame clones only, minus some. Of roughly 120,000 clones in the sample, around 87% are singletons; the top ten hold around 0.55%. Blood sampling was done at baseline, cycle 4 day 1, and cycle 7 day 1. CDR1 SGHTA and CDR2 FQGNSA come from the germline V gene. V lost 1 base and J 1 base, leaving 8 bases between the germline ends. The CDR3 extends over 14 amino acids. The count of this clone is one. The sequencing used CD4+ or CD8+ T cells sorted from blood, collected in a trial of the OX40 agonist ivuxolimab. The source is an adult with an advanced solid tumor such as melanoma, head and neck, liver or kidney cancer. The genes are TRBV7-2 and TRBJ2-7; D gene ambiguous. CDR3: CASSLDRISYEQYF. As DNA, the CDR3 is TGTGCCAGCAGCTTAGACCGAATTTCCTACGAGCAGTACTTC.